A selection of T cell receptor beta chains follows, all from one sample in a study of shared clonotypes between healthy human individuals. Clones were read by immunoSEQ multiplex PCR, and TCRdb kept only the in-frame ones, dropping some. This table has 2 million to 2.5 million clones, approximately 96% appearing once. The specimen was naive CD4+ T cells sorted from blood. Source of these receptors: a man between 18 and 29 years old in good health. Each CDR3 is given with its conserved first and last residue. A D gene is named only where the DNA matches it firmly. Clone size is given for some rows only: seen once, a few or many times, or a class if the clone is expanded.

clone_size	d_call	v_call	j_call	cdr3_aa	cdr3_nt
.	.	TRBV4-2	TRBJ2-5	CASSQDKDSQETQYF	TGTGCCAGCAGCCAAGATAAGGACTCCCAAGAGACCCAGTACTTC
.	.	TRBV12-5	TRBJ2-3	CASGLNLKLTDTQYF	TGTGCTAGTGGTTTGAACCTGAAGCTCACAGATACGCAGTATTTT
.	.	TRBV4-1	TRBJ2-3	CASKGTSTDTQYF	TGCGCCAGCAAGGGGACTAGCACAGATACGCAGTATTTT
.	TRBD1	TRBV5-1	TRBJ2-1	CASSLVPTGGSYNEQFF	TGCGCCAGCAGCTTGGTGCCGACAGGGGGATCCTACAATGAGCAGTTCTTC
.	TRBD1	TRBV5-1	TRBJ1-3	CASLLGQGKYTIYF	TGCGCCAGCCTCCTCGGACAGGGAAAATACACCATATATTTT
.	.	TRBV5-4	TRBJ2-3	CASSGLGSTDTQYF	TGTGCCAGCAGCGGACTGGGAAGCACAGATACGCAGTATTTT
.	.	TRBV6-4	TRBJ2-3	CASSVEGEDTQYF	TGTGCCAGCAGTGTTGAGGGGGAAGATACGCAGTATTTT
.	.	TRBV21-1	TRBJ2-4	CASSNPGQPFLAKNIQYF	TGTGCCAGCAGCAATCCGGGACAACCCTTTCTAGCCAAAAACATTCAGTACTTC
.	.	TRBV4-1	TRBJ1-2	CASSQDPRSGYTF	TGCGCCAGCAGCCAAGATCCCCGCTCCGGCTACACCTTC
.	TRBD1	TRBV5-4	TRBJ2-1	CASSLAQGEIYNEQFF	TGTGCCAGCAGCTTGGCCCAGGGGGAAATCTACAATGAGCAGTTCTTC
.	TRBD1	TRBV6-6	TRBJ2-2	CATREGQGRTGELFF	TGTGCCACAAGGGAGGGACAGGGGAGGACCGGGGAGCTGTTTTTT
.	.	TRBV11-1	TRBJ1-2	CASAGGERGNYGYTF	TGTGCCAGCGCCGGAGGGGAGAGGGGAAACTATGGCTACACCTTC
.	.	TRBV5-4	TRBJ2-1	CASSRLASGGDEQFF	TGTGCCAGCAGCCGGTTGGCGTCTGGAGGGGATGAGCAGTTCTTC
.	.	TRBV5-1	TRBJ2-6	CASTGHPPSGANVLTF	TGCGCCAGCACCGGACACCCGCCCTCTGGGGCCAACGTCCTGACTTTC
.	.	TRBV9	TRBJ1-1	CASSVTPNTEAFF	TGTGCCAGCAGCGTTACACCCAACACTGAAGCTTTCTTT
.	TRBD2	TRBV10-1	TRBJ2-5	CASSESPAGTQETQYF	TGCGCCAGCAGTGAGTCGCCAGCGGGGACCCAAGAGACCCAGTACTTC
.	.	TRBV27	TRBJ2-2	CASSWRENTGELFF	TGTGCCAGCAGTTGGCGGGAGAACACCGGGGAGCTGTTTTTT
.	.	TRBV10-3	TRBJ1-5	CAISDRWTDSNQPQHF	TGTGCCATCAGTGACCGGTGGACAGACAGCAATCAGCCCCAGCATTTT
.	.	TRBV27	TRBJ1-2	CASSLRANYGYTF	TGTGCCAGCAGTTTACGGGCTAACTATGGCTACACCTTC
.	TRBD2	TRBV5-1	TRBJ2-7	CASSPEGLAGGEQYF	TGCGCCAGCAGCCCGGAGGGACTAGCGGGAGGCGAGCAGTACTTC
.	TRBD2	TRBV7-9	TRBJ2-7	CASSPIAGTRQYF	TGTGCCAGCAGCCCAATAGCGGGAACTCGGCAGTACTTC
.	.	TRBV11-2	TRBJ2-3	CASSYRGTDTQYF	TGTGCCAGCAGCTACCGGGGCACAGATACGCAGTATTTT
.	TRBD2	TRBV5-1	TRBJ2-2	CASSLGGGYTGELFF	TGCGCCAGCAGCTTAGGCGGGGGTTACACCGGGGAGCTGTTTTTT
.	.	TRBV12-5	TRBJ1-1	CASGLVLGDHTEAFF	TGTGCTAGTGGTTTGGTATTGGGGGACCATACTGAAGCTTTCTTT
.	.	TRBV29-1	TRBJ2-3	CSVLSDTQYF	TGCAGCGTCTTGTCAGATACGCAGTATTTT
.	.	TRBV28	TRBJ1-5	CASSQTGTHNQPQHF	TGTGCCAGCAGCCAAACCGGGACACACAATCAGCCCCAGCATTTT
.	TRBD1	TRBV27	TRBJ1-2	CASRDRDDYGYTF	TGTGCCAGCAGGGACAGGGACGACTATGGCTACACCTTC
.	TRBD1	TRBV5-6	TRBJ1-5	CASSLAGGGGQPQHF	TGTGCCAGCAGCTTGGCAGGGGGCGGGGGTCAGCCCCAGCATTTT
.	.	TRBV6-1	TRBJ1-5	CASRLHTIGNQPQHF	TGTGCCAGCAGATTACATACAATAGGCAATCAGCCCCAGCATTTT
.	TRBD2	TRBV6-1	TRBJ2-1	CASSVAGGPYEQFF	TGTGCCAGCAGTGTGGCGGGGGGGCCCTATGAGCAGTTCTTC
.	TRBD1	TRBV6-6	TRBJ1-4	CASSYRTGALELFF	TGTGCCAGCAGTTACAGGACAGGGGCGTTAGAACTGTTTTTT
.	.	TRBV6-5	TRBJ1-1	CASSPPGPNTEAFF	TGTGCCAGCAGTCCCCCGGGTCCGAACACTGAAGCTTTCTTT
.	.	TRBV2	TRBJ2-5	CASSPSHRVEETQYF	TGTGCCAGCAGTCCGAGTCACAGGGTAGAGGAGACCCAGTACTTC
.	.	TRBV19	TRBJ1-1	CASSGQDLRGRTEAFF	TGTGCCAGTAGTGGCCAAGACTTGAGGGGCCGAACTGAAGCTTTCTTT
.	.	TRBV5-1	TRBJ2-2	CASSLLDLGGELFF	TGCGCCAGCAGCTTGTTGGATTTGGGCGGGGAGCTGTTTTTT
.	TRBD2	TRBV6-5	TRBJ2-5	CASGAAGGPEKTQYF	TGTGCCAGCGGCGCAGCGGGGGGGCCGGAAAAGACCCAGTACTTC
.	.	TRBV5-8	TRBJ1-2	CASSLDNLSPYGYTF	TGTGCCAGCAGCTTGGATAACCTGAGTCCCTATGGCTACACCTTC
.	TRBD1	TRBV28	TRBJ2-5	CASSFLDREAETQYF	TGTGCCAGCAGTTTCTTGGACAGGGAGGCAGAGACCCAGTACTTC
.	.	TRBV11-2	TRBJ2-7	CASSSGYEQYF	TGTGCCAGCAGCTCCGGGTACGAGCAGTACTTC
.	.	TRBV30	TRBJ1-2	CAWSVREGGYTF	TGTGCCTGGAGTGTAAGGGAGGGGGGCTACACCTTC
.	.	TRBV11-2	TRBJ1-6	CASSPGGNSPLHF	TGTGCCAGCAGCCCAGGAGGCAATTCACCCCTCCACTTT
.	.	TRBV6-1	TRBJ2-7	CASTPLSDSYEQYF	TGTGCCAGCACCCCACTATCTGACTCCTACGAGCAGTACTTC
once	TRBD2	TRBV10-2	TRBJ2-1	CASSERGRAKSYNEQFF	TGCGCCAGCAGTGAAAGAGGGAGGGCCAAATCCTACAATGAGCAGTTCTTC
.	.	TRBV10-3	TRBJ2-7	CAIRPAEISYEQYF	TGTGCCATCAGACCAGCGGAAATCTCCTACGAGCAGTACTTC